The entry below describes one T cell receptor beta chain. This sample stems from a study of shared clonotypes between healthy human individuals. Each replicate PCR on the sorted subsets used around 200 ng DNA (roughly 27,000 T cell genomes). Produced via immunoSEQ multiplex PCR; TCRdb's table is partial and in-frame only. The sample shows 1.6 million or so clones, about 96% of them seen only once. Germline V lookup: CDR1 KGHSH, CDR2 LQKENI. The CDR3 consists of 20 residues. V lost 6 bases, J lost 3 bases, and 22 bases stayed unmatched. The sequenced sample was naive CD4+ T cells sorted from blood. The subset is: CD45RA+ positively selected. This receptor was taken from a man aged 25 to 40 in good health. V gene TRBV18 combines with J gene TRBJ2-7; 11 bases are a match to TRBD2. The CDR3 DNA follows: TGTGCCAGCTCCCCCGTTGTCGGGGGGACTAGCGGCTCCAAGGGCTACGAGCAGTACTTC. Translated, it gives CASSPVVGGTSGSKGYEQYF.